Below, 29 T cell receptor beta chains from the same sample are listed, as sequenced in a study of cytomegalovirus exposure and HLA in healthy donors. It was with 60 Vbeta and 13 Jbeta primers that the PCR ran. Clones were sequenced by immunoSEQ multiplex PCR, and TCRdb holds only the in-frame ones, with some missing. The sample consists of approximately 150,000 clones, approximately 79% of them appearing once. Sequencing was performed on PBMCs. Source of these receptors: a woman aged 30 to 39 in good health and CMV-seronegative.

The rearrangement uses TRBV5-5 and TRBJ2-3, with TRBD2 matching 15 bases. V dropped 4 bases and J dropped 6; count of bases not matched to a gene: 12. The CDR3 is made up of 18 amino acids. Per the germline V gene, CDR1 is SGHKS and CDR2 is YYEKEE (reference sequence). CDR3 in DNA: TGTGCCAGCAGCCCCGGACTAGCGGGGGGGCCTTGGTTGGATACGCAGTATTTT. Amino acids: CASSPGLAGGPWLDTQYF.

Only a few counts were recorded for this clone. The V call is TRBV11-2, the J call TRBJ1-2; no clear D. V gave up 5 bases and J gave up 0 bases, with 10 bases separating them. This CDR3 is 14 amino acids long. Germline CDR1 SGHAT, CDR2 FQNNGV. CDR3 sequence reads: CASSASGANYGYTF. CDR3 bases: TGTGCCAGCAGCGCTTCCGGAGCTAACTATGGCTACACCTTC.

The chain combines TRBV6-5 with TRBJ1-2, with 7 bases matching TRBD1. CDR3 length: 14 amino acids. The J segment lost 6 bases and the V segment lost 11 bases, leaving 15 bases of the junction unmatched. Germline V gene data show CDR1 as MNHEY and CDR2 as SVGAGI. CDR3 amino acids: CACTAGGRFNGYTF. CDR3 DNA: TGTGCCTGTACCGCAGGGGGTCGTTTTAATGGCTACACCTTC.

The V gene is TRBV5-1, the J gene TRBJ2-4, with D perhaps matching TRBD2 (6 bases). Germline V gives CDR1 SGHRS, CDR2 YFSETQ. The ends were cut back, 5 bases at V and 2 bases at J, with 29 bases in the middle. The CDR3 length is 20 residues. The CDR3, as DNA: TGCGCCAGCAGTGAGGGACCCGGGACCGCAGGACTACTAACCAAAAACATTCAGTACTTC. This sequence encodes CASSEGPGTAGLLTKNIQYF.

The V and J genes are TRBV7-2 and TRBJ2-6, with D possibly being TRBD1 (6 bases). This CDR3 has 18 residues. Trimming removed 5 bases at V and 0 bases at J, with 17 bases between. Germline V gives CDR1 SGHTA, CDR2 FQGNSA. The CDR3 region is CASSPRSGVNSGANVLTF. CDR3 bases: TGTGCCAGCAGCCCGCGGTCAGGGGTTAACTCTGGGGCCAACGTCCTGACTTTC.

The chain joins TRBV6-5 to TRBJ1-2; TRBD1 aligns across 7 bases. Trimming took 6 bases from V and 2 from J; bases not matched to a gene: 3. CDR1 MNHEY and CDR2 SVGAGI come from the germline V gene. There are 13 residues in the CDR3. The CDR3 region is CASRPGQNYGYTF. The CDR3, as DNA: TGTGCCAGCAGACCGGGACAGAACTATGGCTACACCTTC.

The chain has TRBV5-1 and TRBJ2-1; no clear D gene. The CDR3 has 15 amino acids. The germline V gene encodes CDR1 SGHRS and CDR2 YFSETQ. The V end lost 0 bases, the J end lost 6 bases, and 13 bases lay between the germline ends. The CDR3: CASSLALTRSNEQFF. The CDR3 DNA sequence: TGCGCCAGCAGCTTGGCTCTCACCAGGTCCAATGAGCAGTTCTTC.

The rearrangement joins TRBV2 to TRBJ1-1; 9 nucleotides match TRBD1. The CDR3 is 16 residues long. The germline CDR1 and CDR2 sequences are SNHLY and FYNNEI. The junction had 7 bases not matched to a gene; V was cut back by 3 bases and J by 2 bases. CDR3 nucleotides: TGTGCCAGCAGTGAGGAGGGACAGGGAATTAACACTGAAGCTTTCTTT. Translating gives CASSEEGQGINTEAFF. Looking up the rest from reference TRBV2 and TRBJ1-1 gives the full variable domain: EPEVTQTPSHQVTQMGQEVILRCVPISNHLYFYWYRQILGQKVEFLVSFYNNEISEKSEIFDDQFSVERPDGSNFTLKIRSTKLEDSAMYFCASSEEGQGINTEAFFGQGTRLTVV.

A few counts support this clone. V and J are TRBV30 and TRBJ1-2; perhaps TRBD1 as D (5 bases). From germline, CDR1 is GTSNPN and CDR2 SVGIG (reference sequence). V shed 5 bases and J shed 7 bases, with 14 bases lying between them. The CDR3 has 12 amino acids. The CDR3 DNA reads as TGTGCCTGGGATCAGGGACTCGCTGGCTACACCTTC. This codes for CAWDQGLAGYTF.

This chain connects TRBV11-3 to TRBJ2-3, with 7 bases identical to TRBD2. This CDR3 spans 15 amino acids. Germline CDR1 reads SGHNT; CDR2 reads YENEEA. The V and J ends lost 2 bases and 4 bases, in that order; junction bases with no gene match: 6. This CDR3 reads CASSLTGLVADTQYF. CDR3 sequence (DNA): TGTGCCAGCAGCTTAACCGGACTAGTAGCAGATACGCAGTATTTT.

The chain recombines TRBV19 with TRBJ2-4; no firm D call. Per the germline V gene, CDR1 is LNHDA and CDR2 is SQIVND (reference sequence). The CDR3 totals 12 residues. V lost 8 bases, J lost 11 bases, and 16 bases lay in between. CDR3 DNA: TGTGCCAGTGCCCCCGAGTCTCTGGTTCAGTACTTC. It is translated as CASAPESLVQYF.

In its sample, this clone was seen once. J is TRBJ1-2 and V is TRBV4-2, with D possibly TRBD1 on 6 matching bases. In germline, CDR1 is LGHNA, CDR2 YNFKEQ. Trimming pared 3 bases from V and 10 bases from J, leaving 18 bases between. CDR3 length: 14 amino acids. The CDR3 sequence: CASSQAGGRGDYTF. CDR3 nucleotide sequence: TGTGCCAGCAGCCAGGCCGGAGGGAGGGGGGACTACACCTTC.

The CDR3 coding sequence is TGTGCCAGCAGTGAAAAGACAGGCCGCACAGATACGCAGTATTTT. It is translated as CASSEKTGRTDTQYF. The V gene is TRBV2, the J gene TRBJ2-3; tentatively, D is TRBD1 (6 bases). The V end was cut by 2 bases, the J end by 1 base, with 10 bases between. Germline lookup yields CDR1 SNHLY and CDR2 FYNNEI. The CDR3 length is 15 residues.

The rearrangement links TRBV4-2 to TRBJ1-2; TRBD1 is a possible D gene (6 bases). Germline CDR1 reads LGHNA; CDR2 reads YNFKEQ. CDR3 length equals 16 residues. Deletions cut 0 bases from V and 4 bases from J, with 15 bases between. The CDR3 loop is CASSQDRGGRGYGYTF. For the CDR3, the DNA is TGTGCCAGCAGCCAAGATAGAGGGGGACGAGGCTATGGCTACACCTTC.

CDR3 loop: CASSDRGTERSYNEQFF. CDR3 coding DNA: TGTGCCAGCAGTGACAGGGGGACCGAAAGGTCCTACAATGAGCAGTTCTTC. This chain connects TRBV2 to TRBJ2-1, with TRBD1 identical over 7 bases. From germline, CDR1 is SNHLY and CDR2 FYNNEI. This CDR3 has 17 residues. Trimming cost V 3 bases and J 1 base; bases outside gene matches: 9.

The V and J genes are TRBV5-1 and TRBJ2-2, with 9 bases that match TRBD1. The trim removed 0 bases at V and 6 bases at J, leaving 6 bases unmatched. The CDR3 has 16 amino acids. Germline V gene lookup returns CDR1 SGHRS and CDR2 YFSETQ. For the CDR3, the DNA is TGCGCCAGCAGCTTGGTTGGGACAGGGTTGGCCGGGGAGCTGTTTTTT. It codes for CASSLVGTGLAGELFF. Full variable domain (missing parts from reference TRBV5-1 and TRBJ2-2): KAGVTQTPRYLIKTRGQQVTLSCSPISGHRSVSWYQQTPGQGLQFLFEYFSETQRNKGNFPGRFSGRQFSNSRSEMNVSTLELGDSALYLCASSLVGTGLAGELFFGEGSRLTVL.

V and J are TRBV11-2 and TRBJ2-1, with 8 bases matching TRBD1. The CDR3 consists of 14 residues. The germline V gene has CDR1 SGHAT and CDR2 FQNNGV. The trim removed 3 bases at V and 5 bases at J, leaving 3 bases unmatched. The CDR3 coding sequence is TGTGCCAGCAGCTTTGCAGGGGGCAACAATGAGCAGTTCTTC. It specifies CASSFAGGNNEQFF.

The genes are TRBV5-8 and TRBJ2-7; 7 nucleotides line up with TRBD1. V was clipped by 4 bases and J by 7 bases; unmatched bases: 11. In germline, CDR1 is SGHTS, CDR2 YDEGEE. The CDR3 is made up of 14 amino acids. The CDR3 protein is CASSQAPGQWEQYF. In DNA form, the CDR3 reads TGTGCCAGCAGCCAAGCTCCGGGACAGTGGGAGCAGTACTTC.

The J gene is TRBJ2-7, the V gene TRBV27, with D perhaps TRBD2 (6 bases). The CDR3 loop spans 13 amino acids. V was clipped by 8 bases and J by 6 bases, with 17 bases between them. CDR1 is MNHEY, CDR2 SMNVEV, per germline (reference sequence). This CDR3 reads CASRTTGGIEQYF. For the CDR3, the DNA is TGTGCCAGCCGCACGACTGGAGGGATCGAGCAGTACTTC.

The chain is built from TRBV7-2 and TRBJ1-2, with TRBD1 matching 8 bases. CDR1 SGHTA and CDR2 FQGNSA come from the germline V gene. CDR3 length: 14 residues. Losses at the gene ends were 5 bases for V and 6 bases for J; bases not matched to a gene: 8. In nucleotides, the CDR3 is TGTGCCAGCAGCCGCGGACAGGGCGAGGATGGCTACACCTTC. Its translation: CASSRGQGEDGYTF.

The DNA for the CDR3 is TGTGCCAGCAGCAAAGGGGAGGGATGGGGGAACACTGAAGCTTTCTTT. It translates to CASSKGEGWGNTEAFF. The rearrangement uses TRBV21-1 and TRBJ1-1. TRBV21-1 is classified as a pseudogene. This CDR3 has 16 amino acids.

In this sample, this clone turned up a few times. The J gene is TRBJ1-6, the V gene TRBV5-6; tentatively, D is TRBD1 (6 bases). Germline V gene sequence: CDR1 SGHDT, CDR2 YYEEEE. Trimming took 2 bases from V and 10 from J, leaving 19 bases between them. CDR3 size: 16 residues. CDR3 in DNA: TGTGCCAGCAGCTTTTGGGGGGGCTCAACTGGGTCACCCCTCCACTTT. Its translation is CASSFWGGSTGSPLHF. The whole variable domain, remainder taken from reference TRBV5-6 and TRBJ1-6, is DAGVTQSPTHLIKTRGQQVTLRCSPKSGHDTVSWYQQALGQGPQFIFQYYEEEERQRGNFPDRFSGHQFPNYSSELNVNALLLGDSALYLCASSFWGGSTGSPLHFGNGTRLTVT.

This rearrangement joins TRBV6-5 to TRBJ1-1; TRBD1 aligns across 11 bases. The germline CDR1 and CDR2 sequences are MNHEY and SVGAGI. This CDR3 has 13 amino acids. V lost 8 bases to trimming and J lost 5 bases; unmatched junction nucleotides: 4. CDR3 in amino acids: CASGQGARTEAFF. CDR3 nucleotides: TGTGCCAGCGGACAGGGGGCGAGGACTGAAGCTTTCTTT.

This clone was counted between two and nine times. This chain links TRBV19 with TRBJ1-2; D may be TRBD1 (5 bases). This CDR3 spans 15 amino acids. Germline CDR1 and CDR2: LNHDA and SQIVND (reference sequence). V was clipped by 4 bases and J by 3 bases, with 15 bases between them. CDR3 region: CASSTQSTAYYGYTF. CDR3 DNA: TGTGCCAGTAGTACCCAATCGACAGCCTACTATGGCTACACCTTC.

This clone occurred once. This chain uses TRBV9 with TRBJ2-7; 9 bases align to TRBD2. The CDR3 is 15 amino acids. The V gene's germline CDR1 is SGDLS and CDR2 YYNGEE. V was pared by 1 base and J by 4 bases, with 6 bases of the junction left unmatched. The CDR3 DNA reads TGTGCCAGCAGCGTATTGGGCGGGGGGGCGTACGAGCAGTACTTC. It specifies CASSVLGGGAYEQYF.

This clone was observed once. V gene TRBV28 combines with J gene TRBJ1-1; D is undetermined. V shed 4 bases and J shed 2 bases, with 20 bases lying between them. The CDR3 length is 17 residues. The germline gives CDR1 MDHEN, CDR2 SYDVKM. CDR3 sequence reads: CASSSLFEEPINTEAFF. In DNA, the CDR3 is TGTGCCAGCAGTTCCCTTTTTGAGGAACCAATAAACACTGAAGCTTTCTTT.

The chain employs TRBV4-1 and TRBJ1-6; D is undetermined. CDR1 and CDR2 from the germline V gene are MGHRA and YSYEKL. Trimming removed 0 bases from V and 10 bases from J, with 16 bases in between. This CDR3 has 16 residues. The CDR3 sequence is CASSQDSHPGKSPLHF. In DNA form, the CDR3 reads TGCGCCAGCAGCCAAGATTCCCACCCAGGAAAATCACCCCTCCACTTT.

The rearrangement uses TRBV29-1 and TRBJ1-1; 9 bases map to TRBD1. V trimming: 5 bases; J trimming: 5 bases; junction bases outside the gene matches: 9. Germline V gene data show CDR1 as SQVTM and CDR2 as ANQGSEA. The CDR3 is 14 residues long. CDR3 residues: CSVTNYRGRTEAFF. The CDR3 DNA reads TGCAGCGTTACAAATTACAGGGGGCGAACTGAAGCTTTCTTT. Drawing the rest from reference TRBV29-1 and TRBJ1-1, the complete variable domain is SAVISQKPSRDICQRGTSLTIQCQVDSQVTMMFWYRQQPGQSLTLIATANQGSEATYESGFVIDKFPISRPNLTFSTLTVSNMSPEDSSIYLCSVTNYRGRTEAFFGQGTRLTVV.

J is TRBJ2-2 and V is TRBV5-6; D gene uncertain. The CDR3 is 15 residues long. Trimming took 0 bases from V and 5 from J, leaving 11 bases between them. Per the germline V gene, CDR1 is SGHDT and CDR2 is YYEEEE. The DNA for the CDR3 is TGTGCCAGCAGCTTGGTAGTGATTGGTACCGGGGAGCTGTTTTTT. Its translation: CASSLVVIGTGELFF.